This TCR beta chain stems from a study of T cell repertoires in cytomegalovirus infection. Study-wide background: TCR beta signatures that were public indicated CMV infection and matching HLA type.

Germline V gene sequence: CDR1 SNHLY, CDR2 FYNNEI. Trimming pared 1 base from V and 8 bases from J, leaving 11 bases between. The CDR3 runs 14 residues. This clonotype came up many times. TCRdb analysed the reads with MiXCR anew, one entry per CDR3 protein. Here the sample spans around 210,000 distinct CDR3 sequences, about 5.9% being singletons. This receptor was identified in a human donor in good health (CMV status not recorded). Some clones in this sample may be carry-over from other donors' samples. V is TRBV2 and J is TRBJ1-4; D gene unclear. Sequencing used PBMCs. CDR3 residues: CASSEGVVGEKLFF. The CDR3 DNA is TGTGCCAGCAGTGAAGGTGTGGTCGGCGAAAAACTGTTTTTT.